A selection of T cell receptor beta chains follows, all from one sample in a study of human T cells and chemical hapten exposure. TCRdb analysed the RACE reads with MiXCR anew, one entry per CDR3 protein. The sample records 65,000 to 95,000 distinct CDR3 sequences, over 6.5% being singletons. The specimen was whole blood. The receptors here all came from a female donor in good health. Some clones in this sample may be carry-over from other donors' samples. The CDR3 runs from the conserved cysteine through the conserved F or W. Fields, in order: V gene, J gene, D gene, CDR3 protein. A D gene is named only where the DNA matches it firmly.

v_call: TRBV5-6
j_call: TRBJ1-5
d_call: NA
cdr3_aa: CASRTWGISNQPQHF

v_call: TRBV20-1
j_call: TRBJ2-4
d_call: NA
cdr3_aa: CSARRPGVAKNIQYF

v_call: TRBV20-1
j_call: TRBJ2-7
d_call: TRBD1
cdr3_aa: CSAREGRDSYEQYF

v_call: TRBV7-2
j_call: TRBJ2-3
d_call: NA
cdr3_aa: CASSLSDMTDTQYF

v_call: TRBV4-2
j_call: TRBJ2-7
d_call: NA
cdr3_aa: CASSQGAPYEQYF

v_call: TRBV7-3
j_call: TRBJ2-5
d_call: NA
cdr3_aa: CASSQHVNQETQYF

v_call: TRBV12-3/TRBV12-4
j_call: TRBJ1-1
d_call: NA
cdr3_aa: CAPTPGAGTVTEAFF

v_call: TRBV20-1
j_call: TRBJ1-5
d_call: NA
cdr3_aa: CSASGHVLSNQPQHF

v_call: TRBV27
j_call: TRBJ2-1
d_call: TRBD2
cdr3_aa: CASSSASGGALLYNEQFF

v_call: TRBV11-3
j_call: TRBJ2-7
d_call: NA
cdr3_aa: CASSLAGHRDYEQYF

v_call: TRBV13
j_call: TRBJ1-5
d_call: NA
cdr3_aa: CASSLRGLSGNQPQHF

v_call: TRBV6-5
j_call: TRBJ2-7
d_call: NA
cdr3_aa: CASSYIGVQYF

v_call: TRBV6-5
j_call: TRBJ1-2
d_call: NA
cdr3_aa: CASSSPQRVGYTF

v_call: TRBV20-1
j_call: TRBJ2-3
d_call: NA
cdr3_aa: CSAVKQVTDTQYF

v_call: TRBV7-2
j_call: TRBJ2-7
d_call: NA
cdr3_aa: CASSLRDGPYEQYF

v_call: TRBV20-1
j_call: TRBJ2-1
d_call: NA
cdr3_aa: CSANPSSNYNEQFF

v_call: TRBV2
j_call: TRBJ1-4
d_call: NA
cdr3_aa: CASSLSRANEKLFF

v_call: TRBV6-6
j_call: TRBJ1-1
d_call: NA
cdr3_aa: CASSLRAGSLNTEAFF

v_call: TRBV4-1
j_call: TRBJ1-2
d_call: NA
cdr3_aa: CASSQARGIRSLNYGYTF

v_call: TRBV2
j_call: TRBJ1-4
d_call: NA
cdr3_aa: CASSRQSLGEKLFF

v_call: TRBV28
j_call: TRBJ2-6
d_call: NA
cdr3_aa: CASSPGTDCSGANVLTF

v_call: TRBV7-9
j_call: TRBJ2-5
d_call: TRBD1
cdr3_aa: CASSPQGGGETQYF

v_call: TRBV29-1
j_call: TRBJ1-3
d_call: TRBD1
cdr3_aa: CSVDGQGAGNTIYF

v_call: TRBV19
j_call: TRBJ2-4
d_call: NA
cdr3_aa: CASSIVAPGGVDKNIQYF

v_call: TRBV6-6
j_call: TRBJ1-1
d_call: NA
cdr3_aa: CASSPGQNTEAFF

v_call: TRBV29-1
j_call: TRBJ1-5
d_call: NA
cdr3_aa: CSVGSNQPQHF

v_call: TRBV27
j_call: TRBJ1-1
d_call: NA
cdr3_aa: CASSFFPTRQRTEAFF

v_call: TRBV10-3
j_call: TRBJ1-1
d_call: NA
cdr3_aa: CAISESGGCITEAFF

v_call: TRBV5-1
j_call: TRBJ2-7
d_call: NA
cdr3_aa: CASSQSSITYEQYF

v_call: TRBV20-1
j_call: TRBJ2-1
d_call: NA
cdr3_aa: CSARDWSASRFYNEQFF

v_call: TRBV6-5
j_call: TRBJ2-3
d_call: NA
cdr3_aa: CASSRRGADVADTQYF

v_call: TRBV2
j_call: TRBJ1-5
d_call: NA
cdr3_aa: CASSGQILNQPQHF

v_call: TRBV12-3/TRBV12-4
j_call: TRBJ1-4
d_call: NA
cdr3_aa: CASSLGRGNEKLFF

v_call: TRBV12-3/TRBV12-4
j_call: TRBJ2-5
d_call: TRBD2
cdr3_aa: CASNPGGGIFYQETQYF

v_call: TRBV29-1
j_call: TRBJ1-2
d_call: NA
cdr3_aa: CSVAPRGEGANYGYTF

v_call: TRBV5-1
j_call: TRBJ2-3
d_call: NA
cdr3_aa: CASSLLESTDTQYF

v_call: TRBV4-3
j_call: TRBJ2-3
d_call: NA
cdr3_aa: CASSHTTASTDTQYF